This TCR beta chain was observed in a study of technical replicates of blood from several donors. Sequenced by immunoSEQ multiplex PCR; TCRdb stores in-frame clones only, minus some. The data contain about 75,000 clones, approximately 97% of them singletons. The CDR3 consists of 15 residues. Looked up from germline, CDR1 is MNHEY and CDR2 is SVGAGI. With 5 bases clipped from V and 6 bases from J, the junction kept 10 bases outside the gene matches. Material for sequencing was T cells isolated from PBMCs. This TCR was recovered from a human donor in good health. V and J are TRBV6-5 and TRBJ2-1, with 7 bases fitting TRBD2. The CDR3 loop is CASSTSGTAFNEQFF. In DNA form, the CDR3 reads TGTGCCAGCAGTACCAGCGGGACGGCCTTCAATGAGCAGTTCTTC.